This entry lists 19 T cell receptor beta chains sequenced from one sample in a study of blood T cell repertoires in COVID-19. Assay: immunoSEQ multiplex PCR; the TCRdb copy retains only in-frame clones and omits some. The sample contains about 320,000 clones, about 82% of which appear only once. Sequenced: peripheral blood. The origin of the receptors is a woman aged 45-60 years with acute or convalescent COVID-19.

The V call is TRBV6-5, the J call TRBJ2-7; 9 bases are a match to TRBD1. Trimming at V came to 4 bases and at J to 2 bases, leaving 3 bases not matched to a gene. This CDR3 is 14 amino acids long. CDR1 is MNHEY and CDR2 is SVGAGI in the germline V gene. CDR3 in DNA: TGTGCCAGCAGTTCGGGACAGGGCACCTACGAGCAGTACTTC. This sequence encodes CASSSGQGTYEQYF.

This clone has just one count. The chain links TRBV5-1 to TRBJ2-7; maybe TRBD1 (5 bases). CDR1 SGHRS and CDR2 YFSETQ come from the germline V gene. This CDR3 has 13 amino acids. V lost 2 bases and J 6 bases, leaving 12 bases between the germline ends. CDR3 in amino acids: CASSFAARGEQYF. CDR3 DNA sequence: TGCGCCAGCAGCTTTGCGGCAAGGGGCGAGCAGTACTTC.

The J gene is TRBJ1-4, the V gene TRBV2; D is perhaps TRBD1 (6 bases). The germline CDR1 and CDR2 sequences are SNHLY and FYNNEI. The V gene lost 7 bases and the J gene lost 7 bases, with 13 bases spanning the gap. This CDR3 comprises 13 residues. The CDR3, as DNA: TGTGCCAGCATTTGGGACAATCTTGAAAAACTGTTTTTT. It yields the protein CASIWDNLEKLFF.

This chain connects TRBV19 to TRBJ2-7; D may be TRBD1 (6 bases). V was cut by 4 bases and J by 3 bases, with 13 bases left in between. This CDR3 has 14 amino acids. In germline, CDR1 is LNHDA, CDR2 SQIVND (reference sequence). The CDR3 loop reads CASSTTTGNYEQYF. The CDR3, as DNA: TGTGCCAGTAGTACTACGACAGGTAACTACGAGCAGTACTTC.

The chain carries TRBV19 and TRBJ1-1; TRBD1 matches 9 bases. Germline CDR1 reads LNHDA; CDR2 reads SQIVND (reference sequence). This CDR3 has 16 amino acids. Unmatched junction bases numbered 9, after V lost 1 base and J lost 6 bases. CDR3 sequence (DNA): TGTGCCAGTAGTATAGGTACAGGGGGCGGGTTCGCTGAAGCTTTCTTT. This encodes CASSIGTGGGFAEAFF.

The rearrangement joins TRBV10-3 to TRBJ1-2; the D is unclear. Trimming stripped 6 bases from V and 10 bases from J, with 12 bases between. CDR1 ENHRY and CDR2 SYGVKD come from the germline V gene. The CDR3 totals 11 residues. The CDR3 here is CAIRDTTTYTF. CDR3 nucleotides: TGTGCCATCAGAGACACCACCACCTACACCTTC.

The chain joins TRBV30 to TRBJ2-7; TRBD2 might be the D (6 bases). V was shortened by 2 bases and J by 3 bases, with 17 bases between the two germline ends. CDR1 and CDR2 (germline): GTSNPN, SVGIG (reference sequence). The CDR3 extends over 15 amino acids. The CDR3 loop reads CAWSQIGLARYEQYF. DNA for the CDR3: TGTGCCTGGAGTCAAATAGGGCTAGCGCGCTACGAGCAGTACTTC. Looking up the rest from reference TRBV30 and TRBJ2-7 gives the full variable domain: SQTIHQWPATLVQPVGSPLSLECTVEGTSNPNLYWYRQAAGRGLQLLFYSVGIGQISSEVPQNLSASRPQDRQFILSSKKLLLSDSGFYLCAWSQIGLARYEQYFGPGTRLTVT.

This clone was seen once. The chain joins TRBV2 to TRBJ1-2; D gene unclear. Per germline, CDR1 SNHLY and CDR2 FYNNEI. V was cut by 3 bases and J by 8 bases, with 16 bases left in between. The CDR3 covers 14 residues. CDR3 protein: CASSDRSRPSGYTF. CDR3 DNA: TGTGCCAGCAGTGACCGGAGTAGGCCGTCGGGCTACACCTTC.

The rearrangement links TRBV24-1 to TRBJ2-1; no clear D. CDR3 size: 16 residues. The V end was cut by 4 bases, the J end by 4 bases, with 16 bases between. The germline V gene has CDR1 KGHDR and CDR2 SFDVKD. As DNA, the CDR3 is TGTGCCACCAGTGACTCTACCCGACACGCTTACAATGAGCAGTTCTTC. It encodes CATSDSTRHAYNEQFF.

The chain carries TRBV2 and TRBJ1-6; D uncertain. V was clipped by 7 bases and J by 10 bases, with 11 bases between them. The CDR3 is 12 residues long. Germline loops: CDR1 SNHLY, CDR2 FYNNEI. The DNA for the CDR3 is TGTGCCAGCATGGGTGACGGGTCACCCCTCCACTTT. This gives the protein CASMGDGSPLHF.

The rearrangement joins TRBV5-1 to TRBJ2-1; D call uncertain. The CDR3 runs 16 residues. Trimming took 3 bases from V and 0 from J, leaving 13 bases between them. CDR1 SGHRS and CDR2 YFSETQ come from the germline V gene. In nucleotides, the CDR3 is TGCGCCAGCAGCTCCGACTTCCTGGGCTCCTACAATGAGCAGTTCTTC. Encoded protein: CASSSDFLGSYNEQFF.

V and J are TRBV11-3 and TRBJ2-3; TRBD2 matches at 8 bases. Germline loops: CDR1 SGHNT, CDR2 YENEEA. The V segment lost 1 base and the J segment 3 bases; nucleotides outside the gene matches: 12. The CDR3 sequence is 18 residues long. CDR3 coding DNA: TGTGCCAGCAGCTTAGGCCACCTCCCGGGAGGGCCGACAGATACGCAGTATTTT. It is translated as CASSLGHLPGGPTDTQYF. The complete variable domain, with remaining parts taken from reference TRBV11-3 and TRBJ2-3, reads EAGVVQSPRYKIIEKKQPVAFWCNPISGHNTLYWYLQNLGQGPELLIRYENEEAVDDSQLPKDRFSAERLKGVDSTLKIQPAELGDSAVYLCASSLGHLPGGPTDTQYFGPGTRLTVL.

The chain combines TRBV7-3 with TRBJ2-3, with TRBD2 matching over 10 bases. Germline values: CDR1 SGHTA, CDR2 FQGTGA. The V segment lost 3 bases and the J segment 6 bases; nucleotides outside the gene matches: 3. The CDR3 totals 14 residues. In DNA, the CDR3 is TGTGCCAGCAGCTTGACTAGCGGGTGGGATACGCAGTATTTT. Its protein is CASSLTSGWDTQYF.

V gene TRBV5-4 combines with J gene TRBJ2-7; 7 nucleotides line up with TRBD1. Germline loops: CDR1 SGHNT, CDR2 YYREEE (reference sequence). This CDR3 has 15 amino acids. V shed 3 bases, J shed 3 bases, and the junction held 9 bases outside the gene matches. The CDR3 protein is CASSWGQRVDYEQYF. CDR3 sequence (DNA): TGTGCCAGCAGCTGGGGACAGCGAGTGGACTACGAGCAGTACTTC.

This clone came up a few times. The chain is built from TRBV18 and TRBJ2-1, with a possible D match to TRBD2 (6 bases). The V and J ends lost 3 bases and 7 bases respectively, with 19 bases between them. The CDR3 loop spans 16 amino acids. Germline CDR1 reads KGHSH; CDR2 reads LQKENI. CDR3 nucleotides: TGTGCCAGCTCACCCGTCCCGGGACGTGCGGGGAATGAGCAGTTCTTC. Its translation: CASSPVPGRAGNEQFF.

The chain links TRBV18 to TRBJ2-2; 8 bases agree with TRBD1. The germline gives CDR1 KGHSH, CDR2 LQKENI. The trim removed 8 bases at V and 7 bases at J, leaving 9 bases unmatched. The CDR3 has 14 residues. The CDR3 nucleotides are TGTGCCAGCAACCGGGACAGGCGTGTCGGGGAGCTGTTTTTT. Translated: CASNRDRRVGELFF.

This clone was picked up one time. The gene calls are TRBV28 and TRBJ2-3; D possibly corresponds to TRBD2 (6 bases). V was trimmed by 7 bases and J by 2 bases, leaving 19 bases between them. The CDR3 has 16 amino acids. The germline gives CDR1 MDHEN, CDR2 SYDVKM. CDR3 residues: CASTPPRSGHTDTQYF. For the CDR3, the DNA is TGTGCCAGCACCCCCCCGAGGAGCGGGCACACAGATACGCAGTATTTT.

V usage is TRBV2 and J usage is TRBJ2-7; 7 positions match TRBD2. The CDR3 runs to 13 residues. V was pared by 7 bases and J by 3 bases, with 6 bases of the junction left unmatched. CDR1 is SNHLY and CDR2 is FYNNEI in the germline V gene. The chain's CDR3 is CASTGTGGYEQYF. The DNA for the CDR3 is TGTGCCAGCACCGGGACGGGAGGCTACGAGCAGTACTTC.

The chain employs TRBV30 and TRBJ2-3, with TRBD2 matching over 8 bases. The germline V gene encodes CDR1 GTSNPN and CDR2 SVGIG (reference sequence). The V and J ends lost 3 bases and 6 bases, in that order; junction bases with no gene match: 5. The CDR3 spans 13 residues. CDR3 DNA sequence: TGTGCCTGGAGGGGGTGGACTAGCGATACGCAGTATTTT. This encodes CAWRGWTSDTQYF.